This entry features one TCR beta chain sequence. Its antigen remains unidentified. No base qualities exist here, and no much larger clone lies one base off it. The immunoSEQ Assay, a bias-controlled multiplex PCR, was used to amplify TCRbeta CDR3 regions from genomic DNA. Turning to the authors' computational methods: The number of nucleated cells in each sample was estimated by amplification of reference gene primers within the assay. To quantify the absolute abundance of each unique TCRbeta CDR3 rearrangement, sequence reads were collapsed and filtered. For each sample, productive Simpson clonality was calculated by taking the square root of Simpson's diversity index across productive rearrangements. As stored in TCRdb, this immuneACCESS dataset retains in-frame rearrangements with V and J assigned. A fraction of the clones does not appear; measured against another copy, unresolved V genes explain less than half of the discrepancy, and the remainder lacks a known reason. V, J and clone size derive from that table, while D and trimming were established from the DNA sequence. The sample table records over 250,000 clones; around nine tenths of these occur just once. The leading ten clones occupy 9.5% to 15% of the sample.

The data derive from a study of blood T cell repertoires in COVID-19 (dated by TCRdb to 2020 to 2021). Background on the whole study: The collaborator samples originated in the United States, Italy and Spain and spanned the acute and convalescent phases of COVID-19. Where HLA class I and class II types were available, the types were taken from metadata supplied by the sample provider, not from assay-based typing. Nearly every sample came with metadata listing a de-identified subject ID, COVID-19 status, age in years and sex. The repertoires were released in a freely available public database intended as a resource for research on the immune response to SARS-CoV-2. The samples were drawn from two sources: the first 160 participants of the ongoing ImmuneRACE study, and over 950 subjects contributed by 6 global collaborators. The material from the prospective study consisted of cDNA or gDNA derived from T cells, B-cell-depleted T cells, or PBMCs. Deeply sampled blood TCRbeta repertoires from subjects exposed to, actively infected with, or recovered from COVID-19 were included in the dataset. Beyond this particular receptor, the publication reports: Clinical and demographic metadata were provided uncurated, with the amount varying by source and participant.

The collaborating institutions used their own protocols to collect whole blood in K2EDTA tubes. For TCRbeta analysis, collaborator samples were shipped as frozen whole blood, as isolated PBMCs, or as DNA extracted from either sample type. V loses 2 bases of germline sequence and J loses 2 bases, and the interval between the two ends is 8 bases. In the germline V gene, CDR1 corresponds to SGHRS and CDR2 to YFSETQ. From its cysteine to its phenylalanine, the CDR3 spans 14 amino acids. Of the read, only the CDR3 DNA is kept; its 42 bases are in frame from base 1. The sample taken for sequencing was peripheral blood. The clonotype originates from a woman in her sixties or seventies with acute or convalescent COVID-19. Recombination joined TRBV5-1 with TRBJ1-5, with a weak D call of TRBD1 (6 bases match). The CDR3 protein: CASSFAGGNQPQHF. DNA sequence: TGCGCCAGCAGCTTCGCAGGGGGCAATCAGCCCCAGCATTTT.